This TCR beta chain originates from a study of human T cells and chemical hapten exposure. Study information: The variation in per-sample TCR yields arose mainly from small differences in pooled library volumes.

The time point is: patch test 1, 2 weeks after DPC sensitization. Treatment here: therapeutic diphenylcyclopropenone sensitization with weekly scalp DPC. This clonotype was counted many times. Its antigen is unidentified. From the RACE reads, TCRdb called clonotypes with MiXCR, one entry per CDR3 protein. This table has more than 150,000 distinct CDR3 sequences, more than 14% appearing once. The CDR3 is 15 residues long. With 4 bases clipped from V and 4 bases from J, the junction kept 7 bases outside the gene matches. Germline CDR1 is SGDLS and CDR2 is YYNGEE. Study outcomes and limitations: Healthy individuals' immune responses may differ from those of donors, who had alopecia.

The J gene is TRBJ2-7, the V gene TRBV9, with 11 positions matching TRBD2. The TCR originated in a woman between 25 and 40 years old with alopecia areata. Some clones in this sample may be carry-over from other donors' samples. This sample comprised whole blood, obtained in connection with sensitization to the hapten diphenylcyclopropenone (DPC). Written as DNA, the CDR3 is TGTGCCAGCAGCTTGCGGACTAGCGGGCCTTACGAGCAGTACTTC. As protein: CASSLRTSGPYEQYF.